What follows are 4 T cell receptor beta chains derived from one specimen sequenced in a study of beta chain features in type 1 diabetes. Whole-study findings and limits: TCRB CDR3s were moderately but significantly shorter in Type 1 diabetes patients in all four CD4+ subsets.

For these receptors, no antigen is known. Expressed TCRB transcripts were sequenced because the isolated RNA had all been reverse transcribed beforehand. Only in-frame clones appear in the TCRdb table, and some are missing; sequencing was by immunoSEQ multiplex PCR. The table lists 200,000 to 300,000 clones, about a tenth of them singletons. The sample consisted of naive CD4+ T cells from blood. Every receptor here comes from a young man with type 1 diabetes.

The chain links TRBV30 to TRBJ1-2; D unclear. The CDR3 loop spans 14 amino acids. V was trimmed by 3 bases and J by 2 bases, leaving 13 bases between them. Per the germline V gene, CDR1 is GTSNPN and CDR2 is SVGIG (reference sequence). The CDR3, as DNA: TGTGCCTGGAGAGTTTGGGCAGTAAACTATGGCTACACCTTC. Protein: CAWRVWAVNYGYTF.

A few counts support this clone. This chain connects TRBV4-1 to TRBJ2-3; possible D gene TRBD2, 7 bases. CDR1 and CDR2 from the germline V gene are MGHRA and YSYEKL. CDR3 size: 16 residues. With 4 bases removed from V and 4 bases from J, the gap between germline ends came to 18 bases. CDR3 in amino acids: CASSPQGTGRADTQYF. CDR3 coding DNA: TGCGCCAGCAGCCCCCAGGGGACGGGGAGGGCAGATACGCAGTATTTT.

The V gene is TRBV5-1, the J gene TRBJ1-5, with D tentatively TRBD1 (5 bases). V dropped 4 bases and J dropped 0 bases, with 17 bases sitting between them. This CDR3 has 17 amino acids. Germline CDR1 is SGHRS and CDR2 is YFSETQ. CDR3 sequence reads: CASSPGGTADSNQPQHF. CDR3 nucleotide sequence: TGCGCCAGCAGCCCCGGGGGGACGGCCGATAGCAATCAGCCCCAGCATTTT. The full variable domain, its missing parts supplied by reference TRBV5-1 and TRBJ1-5, is KAGVTQTPRYLIKTRGQQVTLSCSPISGHRSVSWYQQTPGQGLQFLFEYFSETQRNKGNFPGRFSGRQFSNSRSEMNVSTLELGDSALYLCASSPGGTADSNQPQHFGDGTRLSIL.

The chain couples TRBV5-1 to TRBJ1-4, with 9 bases matching TRBD1. Trimming took 0 bases from V and 8 from J; bases not matched to a gene: 5. Germline assignment: CDR1 SGHRS and CDR2 YFSETQ. CDR3 length: 15 amino acids. CDR3 nucleotides: TGCGCCAGCAGCTTGGGGGACAGGGACCACGAAAAACTGTTTTTT. Protein product: CASSLGDRDHEKLFF.